This TCR beta chain was retrieved from a study of post-analysis software for immune sequencing data. Broader study findings: Compared with controls, patients had more of about 5 TRBV segments, including TRBV5-6, TRBV5-1 and TRBV20-1. Significantly lower normalized Chao1 diversity was seen in multiple sclerosis patients than in controls.

The germline CDR1 and CDR2 sequences are DFQATT and SNEGSKA (reference sequence). Trimming took off 6 bases at V and 3 bases at J, with 17 bases between the two ends. CDR3 length: 14 amino acids. Incorporated into the TCR beta cDNA libraries were unique molecular identifiers, which served to reduce PCR and sequencing biases. TCRdb processed the PCR reads anew with MiXCR; each CDR3 protein has one entry. The table lists roughly 600,000 distinct CDR3 sequences, roughly two fifths of them singletons. To note about this clonotype: Antigen unknown.

The V call is TRBV20-1, the J call TRBJ1-2, with a tentative D call TRBD1 (6 bases). This clonotype was obtained from a girl aged 5 to 17 with multiple sclerosis. The sample was blood. The CDR3 nucleotides are TGCAGTGCAGGGGAAAGGGGGGCGGACTATGGCTACACCTTC. Translating it yields CSAGERGADYGYTF.